This T cell receptor beta chain comes out of a study of blood T cell repertoires in COVID-19. Study in general: Acute and convalescent COVID-19 samples came from the United States, Italy and Spain. The cDNA or gDNA used as material had been derived from T cells, B-cell-depleted T cells, or PBMCs.

Deletions cut 4 bases from V and 4 bases from J, with 15 bases between. The CDR3 is 15 amino acids. Germline V gives CDR1 LGHDT, CDR2 YNNKEL (reference sequence). Original data processing: Estimation of nucleated cell counts relied on the amplification of reference gene primers. Sequencing was performed with immunoSEQ multiplex PCR; in TCRdb, only in-frame clones are kept and a portion is missing. V and J calls and clone size are as listed in that table; D and trimming were resolved from the DNA. The repertoire holds 75,000 to 90,000 clones, with more than 85% as singletons. This clone was recorded only once.

The source material was peripheral blood. The sequence was obtained from an elderly man with active or convalescent COVID-19. V is TRBV3-1 (or the pseudogene TRBV3-2) and J is TRBJ2-3, with TRBD2 as a possible D gene (5 bases). The CDR3 DNA follows: TGTGCCAGCAGCCGAGGGCTGCCTACCCCAGATACGCAGTATTTT. As protein: CASSRGLPTPDTQYF.